Listed here are 25 T cell receptor beta chains from one sample, sequenced in a study of early T cells in non-severe SARS-CoV-2 infection. TCRdb redid the calling of the 5' RACE reads with MiXCR, one entry per CDR3 protein. The sample has approximately 58,000 distinct CDR3 sequences, around 12% seen once. Sequencing used whole blood, obtained at baseline. The source is an adult who was a healthcare worker with PCR-confirmed SARS-CoV-2 infection or an uninfected control (not recorded which).

CDR3 region: CASSVTHEAFF. As DNA, the CDR3 is TGCGCCAGCAGTGTCACCCACGAAGCTTTCTTT. The J gene is TRBJ1-1, the V gene TRBV10-2; the D is unclear. Germline CDR1 is WSHSY and CDR2 is SAAADI. V lost 4 bases and J lost 8, with 8 bases in between. CDR3 length equals 11 residues.

This clonotype appeared a few times. The chain joins TRBV29-1 to TRBJ2-7; 8 positions match TRBD2. The CDR3 has 13 residues. J gave up 2 bases and V 6 bases, and 6 bases lay outside the gene matches. CDR1 and CDR2 (germline): SQVTM, ANQGSEA. The CDR3 region is CSVTSERAYEQYF. CDR3 DNA sequence: TGCAGCGTGACTAGCGAACGAGCCTACGAGCAGTACTTC.

This clonotype appeared a few times. The genes are TRBV10-1 and TRBJ2-1; D remains unclear. The CDR3 length is 14 residues. Germline V gene sequence: CDR1 WNHNN, CDR2 SYGVQD (reference sequence). V gave up 4 bases and J gave up 7 bases, with 14 bases separating them. Here the CDR3 DNA reads TGCGCCAGCAGTGCGCAAATTTCTAGAAATGAGCAGTTCTTC. It codes for CASSAQISRNEQFF.

This clonotype was seen only a few times. This rearrangement joins TRBV7-6 to TRBJ2-2; tentatively, D is TRBD1 (5 bases). The V end lost 6 bases, the J end lost 6 bases, and 11 bases lay between the germline ends. The CDR3 loop spans 13 amino acids. Looked up from germline, CDR1 is SGHVS and CDR2 is FNYEAQ. CDR3 amino acids: CASSTQGPGELFF. The CDR3 DNA reads as TGTGCCAGCAGTACTCAGGGCCCCGGGGAGCTGTTTTTT.

This clonotype was found a few times. This chain joins TRBV28 and TRBJ2-1; 12 nucleotides align to TRBD2. CDR3 length equals 14 residues. J lost 6 bases, V lost 6 bases, and 3 bases had no gene match. Germline assignment: CDR1 MDHEN and CDR2 SYDVKM. CDR3 in DNA: TGTGCCAGCAGCCGACTAGCGGGGGTCAATGAGCAGTTCTTC. It codes for CASSRLAGVNEQFF.

This clonotype was observed a handful of times. This chain connects TRBV6-2 or TRBV6-3 to TRBJ2-7, with 11 nucleotides matching TRBD2. Per the germline V gene, CDR1 is MNHEY and CDR2 is SVGEGT. The CDR3 consists of 15 residues. Unmatched junction bases numbered 6, after V lost 6 bases and J lost 2 bases. The CDR3 coding sequence is TGTGCCAGCAGCGCACTAGCGGGGGTTGCCTACGAGCAGTACTTC. Protein sequence: CASSALAGVAYEQYF.

This clonotype showed up just a few times. The chain recombines TRBV4-2 with TRBJ2-2; D may be TRBD1 (6 bases). The germline gives CDR1 LGHNA, CDR2 YNFKEQ. The CDR3 contains 18 residues. V lost 0 bases to trimming and J lost 1 base, with 15 bases between them. The CDR3 coding sequence is TGTGCCAGCAGCCAAGATGATTATAGGGGGATGAACACCGGGGAGCTGTTTTTT. It encodes CASSQDDYRGMNTGELFF.

The chain has TRBV11-2 and TRBJ2-3; 8 bases align to TRBD1. V was pared by 6 bases and J by 2 bases, with 10 bases of the junction left unmatched. The germline V gene has CDR1 SGHAT and CDR2 FQNNGV. The CDR3 has 16 amino acids. The CDR3 sequence: CASRTGQGRFTDTQYF. CDR3 coding DNA: TGTGCCAGCAGGACAGGACAGGGAAGATTCACAGATACGCAGTATTTT.

The table lists this clonotype with a few counts. The rearrangement uses TRBV3-2 and TRBJ1-1; TRBD1, the D gene given by the table, was not confirmed from the DNA. TRBV3-2 is recorded as a pseudogene. The CDR3 length is 17 residues. The CDR3 DNA sequence: TGTGCCAGCAGCCAAAAATCCTCGGGACAGCTAAACACTGAAGCTTTCTTT. It specifies CASSQKSSGQLNTEAFF.

The chain couples TRBV7-3 to TRBJ2-5; D is perhaps TRBD1 or TRBD2 (5 bases each). The V end was cut by 5 bases, the J end by 1 base, with 8 bases between. The CDR3 loop spans 13 amino acids. Germline-derived CDR1 and CDR2 are SGHTA and FQGTGA. The CDR3 region has the DNA TGTGCCAGCAGCCGGGGCAGCCAAGAGACCCAGTACTTC. Protein: CASSRGSQETQYF.

The sample holds many counts of this clonotype. CDR3 sequence reads: CASSSQGTVRFEQFF. CDR3 bases: TGTGCCAGCAGCTCTCAGGGGACTGTCCGGTTTGAGCAGTTCTTC. The gene calls are TRBV5-4 and TRBJ2-1, with D perhaps matching TRBD1 or TRBD2 (6 bases each). This CDR3 has 15 amino acids. The V gene's germline CDR1 is SGHNT and CDR2 YYREEE (reference sequence). Trimming left V 3 bases short and J 9 bases short, with 19 bases between. The variable domain in full, completed from reference TRBV5-4 and TRBJ2-1, reads ETGVTQSPTHLIKTRGQQVTLRCSSQSGHNTVSWYQQALGQGPQFIFQYYREEENGRGNFPPRFSGLQFPNYSSELNVNALELDDSALYLCASSSQGTVRFEQFFGPGTRLTVL.

This clonotype showed up just a few times. J is TRBJ2-2 and V is TRBV5-1; no clear D gene. V gave up 6 bases and J gave up 5 bases, with 5 bases separating them. Germline assignment: CDR1 SGHRS and CDR2 YFSETQ. The CDR3 consists of 11 residues. CDR3 residues: CASTRTGELFF. The CDR3 coding sequence is TGCGCCAGCACCAGGACCGGGGAGCTGTTTTTT.

This clonotype was recorded at least ten times. The CDR3 loop reads CASSFGASGDTQYF. In DNA form, the CDR3 reads TGTGCCAGCAGCTTCGGAGCCTCCGGAGATACGCAGTATTTT. This chain joins TRBV7-9 and TRBJ2-3, with unresolved D. Per the germline V gene, CDR1 is SEHNR and CDR2 is FQNEAQ (reference sequence). V lost 3 bases, J lost 5 bases, and 12 bases lay in between. The CDR3 is made up of 14 amino acids.

This clonotype was observed many times. The chain joins TRBV11-2 to TRBJ2-2; 14 positions agree with TRBD2. Germline V CDR1 and CDR2: SGHAT, FQNNGV. The CDR3 loop spans 20 amino acids. The J segment lost 6 bases and the V segment lost 2 bases, leaving 14 bases of the junction unmatched. In DNA, the CDR3 is TGTGCCAGCAGCTTACCAAGGCGGTTAGGGACTAGCGGGAGAGCCGGGGAGCTGTTTTTT. It encodes CASSLPRRLGTSGRAGELFF.

This clonotype was recorded at least ten times. This sequence joins TRBV11-3 and TRBJ2-6; no reliable D call. Between the trimmed V and J ends, which lost 4 bases and 2 bases, there was a span of 9 bases. Per the germline V gene, CDR1 is SGHNT and CDR2 is YENEEA. The CDR3 spans 15 residues. As DNA, the CDR3 is TGTGCCAGCAGCTCCGAGGTGGCTGGGGCCAACGTCCTGACTTTC. Translated, it gives CASSSEVAGANVLTF.

This clonotype showed up just a few times. The V gene is TRBV6-6, the J gene TRBJ1-5, with 11 bases lining up with TRBD1. J gave up 0 bases and V 4 bases, and 5 bases lay outside the gene matches. Per the germline V gene, CDR1 is MNHNY and CDR2 is SVGAGI (reference sequence). The CDR3 spans 17 residues. The CDR3 sequence is CASSSDRGPDSNQPQHF. DNA for the CDR3: TGTGCCAGCAGTTCGGACAGGGGGCCGGATAGCAATCAGCCCCAGCATTTT.

This clonotype was recorded a few times. This chain joins TRBV20-1 and TRBJ2-7; TRBD2 matches 7 bases. CDR1 and CDR2 from the germline V gene are DFQATT and SNEGSKA (reference sequence). J was trimmed by 2 bases and V by 4 bases; bases with no gene match: 8. This CDR3 has 14 amino acids. The CDR3 DNA is TGCAGTGCTACTAACCCTAGCGGAGCCTACGAGCAGTACTTC. This codes for CSATNPSGAYEQYF.

The chain carries TRBV12-3 or TRBV12-4 and TRBJ2-5; D might be TRBD2 (5 bases). The V gene lost 6 bases and the J gene lost 4 bases, with 6 bases spanning the gap. The CDR3 length is 11 residues. This chain's CDR3 is CASRGRETQYF. Written as DNA, the CDR3 is TGTGCCAGCAGGGGGAGAGAGACCCAGTACTTC.

This clonotype showed up just a few times. The chain joins TRBV27 to TRBJ2-1; 10 bases agree with TRBD2. Germline values: CDR1 MNHEY, CDR2 SMNVEV (reference sequence). CDR3 size: 17 residues. J lost 4 bases, V lost 7 bases, and 13 bases had no gene match. The CDR3 region is CASNKREGQLVYNEQFF. DNA of the CDR3: TGTGCCAGCAATAAGCGGGAGGGCCAGTTAGTTTACAATGAGCAGTTCTTC.

The sample holds a few counts of this clonotype. This sequence joins TRBV20-1 and TRBJ2-3, with 11 bases fitting TRBD2. The CDR3 is 17 amino acids. In germline, CDR1 is DFQATT, CDR2 SNEGSKA (reference sequence). V lost 4 bases and J lost 0; bases outside the gene matches: 9. The CDR3 DNA follows: TGCAGTGCTAACTTGCTAGCGGGGGGCTCTAGCACAGATACGCAGTATTTT. It encodes CSANLLAGGSSTDTQYF.

The chain employs TRBV7-3 and TRBJ2-2; TRBD2 agrees at 16 bases. The V gene end was trimmed by 3 bases and the J gene end by 3 bases; junction bases not matched to a gene: 1. This CDR3 spans 17 amino acids. From germline, CDR1 is SGHTA and CDR2 FQGTGA. CDR3 region: CASSLGLAGGYTGELFF. The CDR3, as DNA: TGTGCCAGCAGCTTGGGACTAGCGGGAGGGTACACCGGGGAGCTGTTTTTT.

This clonotype appeared many times. A much bigger clone sits one base away, suggesting this may be a read error. The V and J genes are TRBV12-3 or TRBV12-4 and TRBJ2-2; D is uncertain. The CDR3 covers 12 residues. The germline V and J ends were trimmed by 6 bases and 5 bases, with 7 bases remaining between them. CDR3 in amino acids: CASSLRTGELFF. CDR3 coding DNA: TGTGCCAGCAGCTTGAGAACCGGGGAGCTGTTTTTT.

This clonotype was found a few times. This rearrangement joins TRBV11-2 to TRBJ2-1, with D possibly being TRBD2 (6 bases). The germline CDR1 and CDR2 sequences are SGHAT and FQNNGV. The V and J ends lost 4 bases and 5 bases respectively, with 9 bases between them. This CDR3 is built from 13 residues. DNA of the CDR3: TGTGCCAGCAGCTCGGGGGAGAACAATGAGCAGTTCTTC. Translation gives CASSSGENNEQFF.

This clonotype showed up just a few times. The chain has TRBV7-6 and TRBJ2-1; TRBD1 matches 9 bases. V was pared by 5 bases and J by 8 bases, with 7 bases of the junction left unmatched. The CDR3 has 14 amino acids. Germline lookup yields CDR1 SGHVS and CDR2 FNYEAQ. The CDR3 region is CASSPGTGQDEQFF. In DNA form, the CDR3 reads TGTGCCAGCAGCCCCGGGACAGGGCAGGATGAGCAGTTCTTC.

This clonotype was detected only a few times. The rearrangement uses TRBV27 and TRBJ1-2, with D unresolved. V was pared by 4 bases and J by 9 bases, with 15 bases between. From germline, CDR1 is MNHEY and CDR2 SMNVEV (reference sequence). This CDR3 is 13 amino acids long. The CDR3 here is CASSSPSPRRYTF. The CDR3 DNA sequence: TGTGCCAGCAGTTCCCCCTCGCCTCGTCGCTACACCTTC.